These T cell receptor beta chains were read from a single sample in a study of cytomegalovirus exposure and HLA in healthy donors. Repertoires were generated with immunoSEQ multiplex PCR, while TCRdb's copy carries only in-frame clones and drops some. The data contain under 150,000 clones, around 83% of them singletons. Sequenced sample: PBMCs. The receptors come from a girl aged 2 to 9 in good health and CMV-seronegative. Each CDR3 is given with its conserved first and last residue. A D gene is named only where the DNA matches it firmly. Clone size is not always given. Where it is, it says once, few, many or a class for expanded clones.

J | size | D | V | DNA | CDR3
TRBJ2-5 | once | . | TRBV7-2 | TGTGCCAGCAGCCTGTCGGGGGAGACCCAGTACTTC | CASSLSGETQYF
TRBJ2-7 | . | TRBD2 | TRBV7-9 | TGTGCCAGCTCGGCGGGGGGCGGGTACGAGCAGTACTTC | CASSAGGGYEQYF
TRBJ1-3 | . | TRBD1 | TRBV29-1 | TGCAGCGTGACAGGGGGCTCTGGAAACACCATATATTTT | CSVTGGSGNTIYF
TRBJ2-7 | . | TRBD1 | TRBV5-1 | TGCGCCAGCAGCACCGGACAGGGGGTAGGCGAGCAGTACTTC | CASSTGQGVGEQYF
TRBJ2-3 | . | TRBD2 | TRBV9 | TGTGCCAGCAGTAAGGGCGGCGGGGGTTCCTCAGGGACAGATACGCAGTATTTT | CASSKGGGGSSGTDTQYF
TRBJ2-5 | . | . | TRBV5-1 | TGCGCCAGCAGCTTCAGGGGCAACCAAGAGACCCAGTACTTC | CASSFRGNQETQYF
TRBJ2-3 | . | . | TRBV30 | TGTGCCTGGAGTTTTTTAGAGACAGATACGCAGTATTTT | CAWSFLETDTQYF
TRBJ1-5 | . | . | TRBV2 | TGTGCCAGCAGTACAGGTAGGGTGGAGCCCCAGCATTTT | CASSTGRVEPQHF
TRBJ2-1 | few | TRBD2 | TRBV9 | TGTGCCAGCAGCGCCTCCGGGACTAGCGGGAGAAATGAGCAGTTCTTC | CASSASGTSGRNEQFF
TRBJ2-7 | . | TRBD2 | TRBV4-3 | TGCGCCAGCAGCCAAGAGTGGGCTAGCGGGGGGGCCGACGCCTACGAGCAGTACTTC | CASSQEWASGGADAYEQYF
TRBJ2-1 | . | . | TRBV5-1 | TGCGCCAGCAGTTCGGACTTCGAGCAGTTCTTC | CASSSDFEQFF
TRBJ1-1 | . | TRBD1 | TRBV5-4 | TGTGCCAGCAGCCCGCCGGGACAGGCAGTGACTGAAGCTTTCTTT | CASSPPGQAVTEAFF
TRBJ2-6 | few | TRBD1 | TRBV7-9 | TGTGCCAGCAGTCCGGACAGGGAGGACCTATCTGGGGCCAACGTCCTGACTTTC | CASSPDREDLSGANVLTF
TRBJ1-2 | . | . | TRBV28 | TGTGCCAGCACCCCACCAGGGGTCAATGGCTACACCTTC | CASTPPGVNGYTF
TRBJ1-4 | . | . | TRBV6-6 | TGTGCCAGCAGTTACTCGAAATCGGGGTTGGATGAAAAACTGTTTTTT | CASSYSKSGLDEKLFF
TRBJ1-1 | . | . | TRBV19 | TGTGCCAGTAGGCCCGAGGGTTTTGTTACTGAAGCTTTCTTT | CASRPEGFVTEAFF
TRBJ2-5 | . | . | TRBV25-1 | TGTGCCAGCAGTGGTAGCCAGGGTCAAGCCAGGGAGACCCAGTACTTC | CASSGSQGQARETQYF
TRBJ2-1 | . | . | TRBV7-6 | TGTGCCAGCAGCCCCCGGGGTCAAAGCTCCTACAATGAGCAGTTCTTC | CASSPRGQSSYNEQFF
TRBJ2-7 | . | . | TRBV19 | TGTGCCAGTAGTTCAACTTACGAGCAGTACTTC | CASSSTYEQYF
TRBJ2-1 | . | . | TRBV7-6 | TGTGCCAGCAGCCCGGACTCAAGCTCCTACAATGAGCAGTTCTTC | CASSPDSSSYNEQFF
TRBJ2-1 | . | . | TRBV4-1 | TGCGCCAGCAGCCGGGCTAGCGCCTACAATGAGCAGTTCTTC | CASSRASAYNEQFF
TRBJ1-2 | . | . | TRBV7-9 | TGTGCCAGCAGCCACTTGGGCAGGGCCGGAAGTACTAACTATGGCTACACCTTC | CASSHLGRAGSTNYGYTF
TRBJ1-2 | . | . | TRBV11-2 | TGTGCCAGCAGCTTAGGGGCAGACATCCTGGATGGCTACACCTTC | CASSLGADILDGYTF
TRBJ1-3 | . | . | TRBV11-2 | TGTGCCAGCAGCTTAGAACTCCAGGCGTGGGGAAACACCATATATTTT | CASSLELQAWGNTIYF
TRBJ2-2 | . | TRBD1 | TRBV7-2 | TGTGCCAGCAGCTTGGGACAGGGGTTGTCCGGGGAGCTGTTTTTT | CASSLGQGLSGELFF
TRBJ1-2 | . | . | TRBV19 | TGTGCCAGTAGTATGGAGGGGTATGGCTACACCTTC | CASSMEGYGYTF
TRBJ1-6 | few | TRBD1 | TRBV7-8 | TGTGCCAGCAGCTTAGATCTAGTCCTGGGACAGGTGAGGGATATAGTGGATTCACCCCTCCACTTT | CASSLDLVLGQVRDIVDSPLHF
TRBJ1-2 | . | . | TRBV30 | TGTGCCTGGAGAGTCAGGGACAGCTACACCTTC | CAWRVRDSYTF
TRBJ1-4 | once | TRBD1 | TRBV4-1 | TGCGCCAGCAGCCACGGGGGCGCAGGGGGTGAAAAACTGTTTTTT | CASSHGGAGGEKLFF
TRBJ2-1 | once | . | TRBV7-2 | TGTGCCAGCAGCTTGGTGACTGGGCTAGCCTTCTACAATGAGCAGTTCTTC | CASSLVTGLAFYNEQFF
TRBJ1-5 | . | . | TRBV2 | TGTGCCAGCAGTGAACAGGGTTATAGCAATCAGCCCCAGCATTTT | CASSEQGYSNQPQHF